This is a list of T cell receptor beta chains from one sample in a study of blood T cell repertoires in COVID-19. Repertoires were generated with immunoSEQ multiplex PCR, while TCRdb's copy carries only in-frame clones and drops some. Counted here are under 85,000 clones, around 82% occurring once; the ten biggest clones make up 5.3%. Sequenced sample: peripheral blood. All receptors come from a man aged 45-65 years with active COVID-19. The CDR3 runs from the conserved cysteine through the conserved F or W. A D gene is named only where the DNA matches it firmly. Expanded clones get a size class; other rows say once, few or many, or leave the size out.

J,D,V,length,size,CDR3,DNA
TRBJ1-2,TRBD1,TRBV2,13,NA,CARTGGADYGYTF,TGTGCCAGGACAGGGGGCGCGGACTATGGCTACACCTTC
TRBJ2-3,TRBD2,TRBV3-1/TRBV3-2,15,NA,CASSWGLAGGLRSNF,TGTGCCAGCAGCTGGGGACTAGCGGGAGGCCTGAGGAGCAATTTT
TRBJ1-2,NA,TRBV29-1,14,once,CSVEGAGANYGYTF,TGCAGCGTTGAAGGCGCAGGGGCCAACTATGGCTACACCTTC
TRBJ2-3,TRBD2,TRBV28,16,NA,CASSPLTSGALYTQYF,TGTGCCAGCAGCCCGTTGACTAGCGGGGCCCTCTATACGCAGTATTTT
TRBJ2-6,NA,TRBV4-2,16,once,CASSQESGVGANVLTF,TGTGCCAGCAGCCAAGAGTCAGGGGTTGGGGCCAACGTCCTGACTTTC
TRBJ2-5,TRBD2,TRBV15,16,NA,CATSREIRGGQETQYF,TGTGCCACCAGCAGAGAGATTCGGGGGGGCCAAGAGACCCAGTACTTC
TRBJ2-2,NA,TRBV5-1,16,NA,CASSSPAQGPTGELFF,TGCGCCAGCAGCTCCCCGGCTCAGGGGCCCACCGGGGAGCTGTTTTTT
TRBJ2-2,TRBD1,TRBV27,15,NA,CASRPGQVYTGELFF,TGTGCCAGCAGGCCGGGACAGGTATACACCGGGGAGCTGTTTTTT
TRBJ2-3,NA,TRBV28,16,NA,CASSSVMKGRTDTQYF,TGTGCCAGCAGTTCGGTAATGAAGGGGCGCACAGATACGCAGTATTTT
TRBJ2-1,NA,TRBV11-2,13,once,CASSLIGEDEQFF,TGTGCCAGCAGCTTAATAGGGGAAGATGAGCAGTTCTTC
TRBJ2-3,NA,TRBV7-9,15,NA,CASLDRRGVTDTQYF,TGTGCCAGCTTGGACCGCAGGGGGGTGACAGATACGCAGTATTTT
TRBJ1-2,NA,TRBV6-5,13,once,CASSRDRNYGYTF,TGTGCCAGCAGCCGCGACAGGAACTATGGCTACACCTTC
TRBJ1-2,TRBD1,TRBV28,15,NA,CASSLLTETGDGYTF,TGTGCCAGCAGCCTACTCACGGAGACAGGGGATGGCTACACCTTC
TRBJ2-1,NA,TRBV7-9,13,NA,CASSWSADNEQFF,TGTGCCAGCAGCTGGTCCGCGGACAATGAGCAGTTCTTC
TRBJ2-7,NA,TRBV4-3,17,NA,CASSRYTGGGSSYEQYF,TGCGCCAGCAGCCGATACACAGGGGGAGGGTCCTCCTACGAGCAGTACTTC
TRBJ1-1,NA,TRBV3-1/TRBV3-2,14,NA,CASSWTGVETEAFF,TGTGCCAGCAGCTGGACTGGGGTAGAGACTGAAGCTTTCTTT
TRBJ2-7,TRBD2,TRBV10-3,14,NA,CAISEVGTRGEQYF,TGTGCCATCAGTGAAGTAGGGACTAGGGGCGAGCAGTACTTC
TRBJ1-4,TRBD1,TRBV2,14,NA,CASTMDRSNEKLFF,TGTGCCAGCACCATGGACAGGAGCAATGAAAAACTGTTTTTT
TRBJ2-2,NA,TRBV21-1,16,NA,CASSPRQGYGTGELFF,TGTGCCAGCAGCCCTAGACAGGGGTACGGCACCGGGGAGCTGTTTTTT
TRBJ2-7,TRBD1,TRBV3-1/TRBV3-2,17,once,CASSQDRTGQGPYEQYF,TGTGCCAGCAGCCAAGATAGGACGGGACAGGGGCCGTACGAGCAGTACTTC
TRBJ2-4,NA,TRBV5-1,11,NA,CASSLTYIQYF,TGCGCCAGCAGCTTGACTTACATTCAGTACTTC
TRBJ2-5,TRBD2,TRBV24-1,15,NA,CATSERTSDLETQYF,TGTGCCACCAGTGAAAGGACTAGCGACCTCGAGACCCAGTACTTC
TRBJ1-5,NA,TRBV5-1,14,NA,CASYRGGLNQPQHF,TGCGCCAGCTATAGGGGGGGCTTAAATCAGCCCCAGCATTTT
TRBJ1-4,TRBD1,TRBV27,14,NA,CASSSRQGREKLFF,TGTGCCAGCAGTAGCAGACAGGGGCGGGAAAAACTGTTTTTT
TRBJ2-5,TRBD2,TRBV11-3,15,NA,CASSLGAGGDETQYF,TGTGCCAGCAGCTTAGGTGCGGGGGGGGATGAGACCCAGTACTTC
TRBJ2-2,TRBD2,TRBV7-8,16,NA,CASSSMGGGVTGELFF,TGTGCCAGCAGCTCCATGGGCGGGGGAGTCACCGGGGAGCTGTTTTTT
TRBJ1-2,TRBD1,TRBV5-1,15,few,CASSLWGQATYGYTF,TGCGCCAGCAGCTTGTGGGGACAGGCTACCTATGGCTACACCTTC
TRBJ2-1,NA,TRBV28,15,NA,CASRRDHVSYNEQFF,TGTGCCAGCCGGAGGGATCACGTCTCCTACAATGAGCAGTTCTTC